Presented here are 8 T cell receptor beta chains from one specimen sequenced in a study of cytomegalovirus exposure and HLA in healthy donors. The primer mix had 60 Vbeta and 13 Jbeta primers. Method: immunoSEQ multiplex PCR; TCRdb's copy keeps in-frame clones and lacks some. The sample holds 150,000 to 200,000 clones, around 81% seen once. Sequencing was performed on PBMCs. These receptors originate from a woman under 40 in good health and CMV-seronegative.

J is TRBJ1-1 and V is TRBV28; D unresolved. The CDR3 covers 13 residues. The germline V gene encodes CDR1 MDHEN and CDR2 SYDVKM. Deletions cut 2 bases from V and 4 bases from J, with 8 bases between. Written as DNA, the CDR3 is TGTGCCAGCAGTTTAGTCTCGGGCACTGAAGCTTTCTTT. Translated: CASSLVSGTEAFF. Using reference TRBV28 and TRBJ1-1 for the parts outside the CDR3, the full variable domain is DVKVTQSSRYLVKRTGEKVFLECVQDMDHENMFWYRQDPGLGLRLIYFSYDVKMKEKGDIPEGYSVSREKKERFSLILESASTNQTSMYLCASSLVSGTEAFFGQGTRLTVV.

The chain joins TRBV4-3 to TRBJ2-1, with TRBD2 identical over 7 bases. The CDR3 totals 14 residues. V lost 4 bases to trimming and J lost 7 bases; unmatched junction nucleotides: 7. Germline-derived CDR1 and CDR2 are LGHNA and YSLEER. CDR3 residues: CASSPSGIGNEQFF. The CDR3 bases are TGCGCCAGCAGCCCCAGCGGGATCGGTAATGAGCAGTTCTTC.

This chain connects TRBV15 to TRBJ2-3, with TRBD2 identical over 8 bases. The J segment lost 0 bases and the V segment lost 3 bases, leaving 8 bases of the junction unmatched. This CDR3 spans 17 amino acids. Per germline, CDR1 LNHNV and CDR2 YYDKDF (reference sequence). This CDR3 is CATSRASASGSTDTQYF. The CDR3, as DNA: TGTGCCACCAGCAGGGCGAGTGCTAGCGGGAGCACAGATACGCAGTATTTT.

This clone was counted once. This rearrangement joins TRBV5-1 to TRBJ2-1; 11 positions match TRBD2. Germline values: CDR1 SGHRS, CDR2 YFSETQ. V trimming: 5 bases; J trimming: 5 bases; junction bases outside the gene matches: 18. CDR3 length equals 19 residues. This CDR3 is CASREEGVLAGVGDNEQFF. CDR3 DNA: TGCGCCAGCAGGGAAGAGGGGGTACTAGCGGGAGTGGGTGACAATGAGCAGTTCTTC.

The V call is TRBV7-3, the J call TRBJ2-1; 9 bases are shared with TRBD2. Germline lookup yields CDR1 SGHTA and CDR2 FQGTGA. J lost 7 bases, V lost 5 bases, and 6 bases had no gene match. The CDR3 contains 14 residues. The CDR3 bases are TGTGCCAGCAGCGTCGTAGCGGGAGCAAATGAGCAGTTCTTC. Amino acids: CASSVVAGANEQFF. Full variable domain (rest looked up from reference TRBV7-3 and TRBJ2-1): GAGVSQTPSNKVTEKGKYVELRCDPISGHTALYWYRQSLGQGPEFLIYFQGTGAADDSGLPNDRFFAVRPEGSVSTLKIQRTERGDSAVYLCASSVVAGANEQFFGPGTRLTVL.

The rearrangement links TRBV30 to TRBJ2-7; 10 nucleotides align to TRBD1. The CDR3 has 12 amino acids. In germline, CDR1 is GTSNPN, CDR2 SVGIG (reference sequence). Trimming removed 8 bases from V and 4 bases from J; junction bases left unmatched: 5. The CDR3 nucleotides are TGTGCCGGGACAGGGGCTGGGTACGAGCAGTACTTC. It yields the protein CAGTGAGYEQYF.

The chain carries TRBV11-2 and TRBJ1-1; TRBD1 agrees at 11 bases. The CDR3 sequence is 17 residues long. V trimming: 3 bases; J trimming: 4 bases; junction bases outside the gene matches: 10. The germline V gene has CDR1 SGHAT and CDR2 FQNNGV. The CDR3 is CASSFSGIGTGGTEAFF. The DNA of the CDR3 is TGTGCCAGCAGCTTTTCCGGGATCGGGACAGGGGGCACTGAAGCTTTCTTT.

The rearrangement uses TRBV9 and TRBJ2-5; D may be TRBD2 (5 bases). In germline, CDR1 is SGDLS, CDR2 YYNGEE. This CDR3 has 14 residues. The ends were cut back, 4 bases at V and 4 bases at J, with 14 bases in the middle. In nucleotides, the CDR3 is TGTGCCAGCAGCTCGAGCGGTTATACAGAGACCCAGTACTTC. Protein: CASSSSGYTETQYF.